The present TCR beta chain was sequenced within a study of shared clonotypes between healthy human individuals. Method: immunoSEQ multiplex PCR; TCRdb's copy keeps in-frame clones and lacks some. This table has approximately 1.9 million clones, about 94% appearing once. Naivety among CD8 cells was defined by CD45RO negativity and positive CCR7 selection, thereby excluding terminally differentiated effector memory CD45RA+ cells. The CDR3 length is 13 residues. Germline CDR1 and CDR2: MNHNS and SASEGT. Trimming left V 6 bases short and J 0 bases short, with 7 bases between. Sequenced: naive CD8+ T cells from PBMCs. The chain couples TRBV6-1 to TRBJ2-3, with D perhaps given as TRBD1 or TRBD2 (5 bases each). The receptor's source is a man aged 18-30 years in good health. Some clones in this sample may be carry-over from other donors' samples. The CDR3 DNA follows: TGTGCCAGCAGGGGACGGAGCACAGATACGCAGTATTTT. This encodes CASRGRSTDTQYF.